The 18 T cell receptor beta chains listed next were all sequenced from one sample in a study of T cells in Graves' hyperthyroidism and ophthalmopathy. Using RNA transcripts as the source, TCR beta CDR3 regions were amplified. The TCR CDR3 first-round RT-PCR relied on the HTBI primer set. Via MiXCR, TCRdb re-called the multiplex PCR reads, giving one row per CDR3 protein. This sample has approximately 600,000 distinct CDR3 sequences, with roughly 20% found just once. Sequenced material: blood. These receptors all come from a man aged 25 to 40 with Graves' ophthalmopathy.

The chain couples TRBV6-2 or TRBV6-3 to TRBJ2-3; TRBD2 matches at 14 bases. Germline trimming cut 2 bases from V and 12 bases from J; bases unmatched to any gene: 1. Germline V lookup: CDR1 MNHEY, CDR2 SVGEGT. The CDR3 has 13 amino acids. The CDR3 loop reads CASSYGTSGRQYF. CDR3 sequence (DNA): TGTGCCAGCAGTTACGGGACTAGCGGGAGACAGTATTTT.

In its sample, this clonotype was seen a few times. In DNA, the CDR3 is TGTGCCAGCACAAGGCGGACGACGGGACTAAGCGGGCGGGGTGAGCAGTTCTTC. Translation: CASTRRTTGLSGRGEQFF. The chain joins TRBV6-1 to TRBJ2-1; TRBD2 matches 7 bases. This CDR3 has 18 residues. Germline V gene data show CDR1 as MNHNS and CDR2 as SASEGT. V trimming: 7 bases; J trimming: 9 bases; junction bases outside the gene matches: 24.

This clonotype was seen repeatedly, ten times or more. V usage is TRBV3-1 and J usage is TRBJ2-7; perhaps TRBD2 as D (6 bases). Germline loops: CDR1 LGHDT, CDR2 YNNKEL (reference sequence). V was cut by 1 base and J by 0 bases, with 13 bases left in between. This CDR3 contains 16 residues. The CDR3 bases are TGTGCCAGCAGCCAAGTGGTAGCGGAAAGCTCCTACGAGCAGTACTTC. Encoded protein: CASSQVVAESSYEQYF.

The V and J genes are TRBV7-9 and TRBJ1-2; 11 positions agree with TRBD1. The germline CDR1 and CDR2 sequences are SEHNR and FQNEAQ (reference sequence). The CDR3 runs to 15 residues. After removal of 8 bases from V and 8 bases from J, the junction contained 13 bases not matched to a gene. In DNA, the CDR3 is TGTGCCAGCGGAACCTTGGACAGGGGGCTACACGGCTACACCTTC. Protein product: CASGTLDRGLHGYTF.

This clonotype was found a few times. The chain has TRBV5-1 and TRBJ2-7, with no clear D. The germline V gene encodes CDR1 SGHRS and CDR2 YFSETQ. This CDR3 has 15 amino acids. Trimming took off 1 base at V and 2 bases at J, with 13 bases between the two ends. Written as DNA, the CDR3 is TGCGCCAGCAGCTTGTGGAGACGAATAACCTACGAGCAGTACTTC. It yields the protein CASSLWRRITYEQYF.

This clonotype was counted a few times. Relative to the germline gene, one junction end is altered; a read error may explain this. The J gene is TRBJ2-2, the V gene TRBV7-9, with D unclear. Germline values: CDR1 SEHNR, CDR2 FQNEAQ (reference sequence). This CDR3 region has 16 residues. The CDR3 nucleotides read TGTACCAGCAGCTCACATAGCCTAGAGAACACCGGGGAGCTGTTTTTT. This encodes CTSSSHSLENTGELFF.

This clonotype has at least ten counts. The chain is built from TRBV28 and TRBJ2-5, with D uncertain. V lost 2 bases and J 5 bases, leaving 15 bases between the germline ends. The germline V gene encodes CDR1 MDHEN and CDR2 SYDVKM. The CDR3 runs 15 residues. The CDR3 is CASSLGSKEGETQYF. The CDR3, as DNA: TGTGCCAGCAGTTTAGGGTCGAAGGAAGGGGAGACCCAGTACTTC.

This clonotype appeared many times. This CDR3 reads CASSPGLAGVDTQYF. For the CDR3, the DNA is TGTGCCAGCAGCCCGGGACTAGCGGGAGTGGATACGCAGTATTTT. The V and J genes are TRBV28 and TRBJ2-3; 14 bases align to TRBD2. CDR1 and CDR2 from the germline V gene are MDHEN and SYDVKM. The CDR3 consists of 15 residues. Germline trimming cut 6 bases from V and 6 bases from J; bases unmatched to any gene: 5.

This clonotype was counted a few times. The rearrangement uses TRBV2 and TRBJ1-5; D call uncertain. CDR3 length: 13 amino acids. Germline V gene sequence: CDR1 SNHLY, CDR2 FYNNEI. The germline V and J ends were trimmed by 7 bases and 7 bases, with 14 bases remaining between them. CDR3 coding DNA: TGTGCCAGCACCCCGCAATTAGAGCAGCCCCAGCATTTT. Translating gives CASTPQLEQPQHF.

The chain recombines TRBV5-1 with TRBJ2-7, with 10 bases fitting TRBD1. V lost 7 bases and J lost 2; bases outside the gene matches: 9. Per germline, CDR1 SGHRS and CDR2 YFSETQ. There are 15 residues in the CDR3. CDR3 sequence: CASGSGTGVTYEQYF. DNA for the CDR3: TGCGCCAGCGGGAGTGGGACAGGGGTAACCTACGAGCAGTACTTC. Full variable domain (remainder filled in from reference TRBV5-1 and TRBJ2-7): KAGVTQTPRYLIKTRGQQVTLSCSPISGHRSVSWYQQTPGQGLQFLFEYFSETQRNKGNFPGRFSGRQFSNSRSEMNVSTLELGDSALYLCASGSGTGVTYEQYFGPGTRLTVT.

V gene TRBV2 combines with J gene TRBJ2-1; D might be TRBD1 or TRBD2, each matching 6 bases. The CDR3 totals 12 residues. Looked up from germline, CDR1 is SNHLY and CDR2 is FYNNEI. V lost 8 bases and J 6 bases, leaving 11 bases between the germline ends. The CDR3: CASGRGLNEQFF. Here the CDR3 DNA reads TGTGCCAGCGGTCGGGGGCTCAATGAGCAGTTCTTC.

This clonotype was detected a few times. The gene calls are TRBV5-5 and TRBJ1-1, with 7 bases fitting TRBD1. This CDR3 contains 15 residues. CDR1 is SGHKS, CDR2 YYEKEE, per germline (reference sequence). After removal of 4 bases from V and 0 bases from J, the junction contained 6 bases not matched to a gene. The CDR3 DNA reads TGTGCCAGCAGCCCCGACAGGGCGGTGAACACTGAAGCTTTCTTT. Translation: CASSPDRAVNTEAFF.

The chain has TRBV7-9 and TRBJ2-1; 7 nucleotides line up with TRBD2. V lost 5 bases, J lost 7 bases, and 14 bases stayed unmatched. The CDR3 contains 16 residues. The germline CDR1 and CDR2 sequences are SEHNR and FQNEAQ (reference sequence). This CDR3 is CASSQQVAGETNEQFF. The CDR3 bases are TGTGCCAGCAGCCAGCAGGTTGCGGGAGAGACGAATGAGCAGTTCTTC. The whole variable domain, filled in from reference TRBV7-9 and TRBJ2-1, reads DTGVSQNPRHKITKRGQNVTFRCDPISEHNRLYWYRQTLGQGPEFLTYFQNEAQLEKSRLLSDRFSAERPKGSFSTLEIQRTEQGDSAMYLCASSQQVAGETNEQFFGPGTRLTVL.

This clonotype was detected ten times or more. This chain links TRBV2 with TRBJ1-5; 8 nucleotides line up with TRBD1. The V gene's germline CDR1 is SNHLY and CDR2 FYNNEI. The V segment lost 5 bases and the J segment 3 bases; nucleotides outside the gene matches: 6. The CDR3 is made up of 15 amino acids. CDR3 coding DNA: TGTGCCAGCAGTTCCACAGGGGGAGCCAATCAGCCCCAGCATTTT. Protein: CASSSTGGANQPQHF.

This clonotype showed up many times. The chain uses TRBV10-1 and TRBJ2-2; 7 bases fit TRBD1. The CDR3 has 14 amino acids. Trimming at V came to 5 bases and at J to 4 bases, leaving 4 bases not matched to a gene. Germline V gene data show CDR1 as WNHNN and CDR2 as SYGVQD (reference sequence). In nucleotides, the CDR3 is TGCGCCAGCAGTCGGGACAGCTTCACCGGGGAGCTGTTTTTT. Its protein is CASSRDSFTGELFF.

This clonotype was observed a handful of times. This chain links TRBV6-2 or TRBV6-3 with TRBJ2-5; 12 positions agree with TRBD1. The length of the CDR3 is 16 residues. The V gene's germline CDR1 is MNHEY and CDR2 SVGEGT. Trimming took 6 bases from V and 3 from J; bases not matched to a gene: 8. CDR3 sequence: CASSRDRGQAKETQYF. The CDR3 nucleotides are TGTGCCAGCAGCCGGGACAGGGGGCAGGCAAAAGAGACCCAGTACTTC.

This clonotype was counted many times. DNA for the CDR3: TGTGCCAGCAACAGGGAACCTAGCGGGGGCTCCTACGAGCAGTACTTC. Protein: CASNREPSGGSYEQYF. The chain is built from TRBV2 and TRBJ2-7, with 10 bases that match TRBD2. Unmatched junction bases numbered 9, after V lost 7 bases and J lost 0 bases. This CDR3 is 16 amino acids long. Germline CDR1 reads SNHLY; CDR2 reads FYNNEI.

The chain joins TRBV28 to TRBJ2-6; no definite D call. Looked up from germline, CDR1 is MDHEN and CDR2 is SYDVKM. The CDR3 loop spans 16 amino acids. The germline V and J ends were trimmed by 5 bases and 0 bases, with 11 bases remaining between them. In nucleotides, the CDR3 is TGTGCCAGCAGTCCCCGGCGGACCTCTGGGGCCAACGTCCTGACTTTC. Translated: CASSPRRTSGANVLTF.